The sequence of this T cell receptor (beta chain) was determined in a study of identical twins. A single record per CDR3 protein comes from TCRdb applying MiXCR to the 5' RACE reads. The table records around 280,000 distinct CDR3 sequences, more than 6.5% of them present only once. This clonotype was detected ten times or more. The CDR3 has 13 amino acids. Trimming cost V 8 bases and J 0 bases, with 9 bases left between them. In addition, the sample was reused for a study of yellow fever vaccine responses in identical twins.

The origin of this receptor is a woman aged 18-29 years in good health. This chain uses TRBV12-3 or TRBV12-4 with TRBJ2-3, with TRBD1 as a possible D gene (6 bases). Sequencing input: memory (CD45RO+) T cells sorted from blood. The CDR3, as DNA: TGTGCCAGCCACCAGGGGAGCACAGATACGCAGTATTTT. Protein product: CASHQGSTDTQYF.